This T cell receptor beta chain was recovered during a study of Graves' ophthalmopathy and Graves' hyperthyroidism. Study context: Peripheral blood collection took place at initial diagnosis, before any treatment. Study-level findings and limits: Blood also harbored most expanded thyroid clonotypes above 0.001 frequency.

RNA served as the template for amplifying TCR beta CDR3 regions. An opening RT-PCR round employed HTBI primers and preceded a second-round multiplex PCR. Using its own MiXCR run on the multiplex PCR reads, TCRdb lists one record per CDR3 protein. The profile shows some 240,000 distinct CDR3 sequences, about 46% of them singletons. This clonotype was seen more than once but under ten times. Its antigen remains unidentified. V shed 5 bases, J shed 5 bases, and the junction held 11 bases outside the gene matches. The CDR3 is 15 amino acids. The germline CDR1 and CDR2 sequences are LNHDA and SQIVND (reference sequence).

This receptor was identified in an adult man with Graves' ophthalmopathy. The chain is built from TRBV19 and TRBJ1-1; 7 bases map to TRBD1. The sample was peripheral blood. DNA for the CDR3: TGTGCCAGTAGTCCCAGGGGGGGAAGAGGGACTGAAGCTTTCTTT. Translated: CASSPRGGRGTEAFF.